This T cell receptor (beta chain) was retrieved from a study of T cell repertoires in cytomegalovirus infection. Study as a whole: Through public TCR beta signatures, both CMV infection and matching HLA type were indicated.

J lost 4 bases, V lost 6 bases, and 11 bases had no gene match. The germline gives CDR1 SQVTM, CDR2 ANQGSEA. The CDR3 loop spans 15 amino acids. Study outcomes and limitations: CMV-specific TCR beta clonotypes restricted by HLA-C dominated the ex vivo response. Totalled public TCR beta family frequency picked out people who carried CMV plus the relevant HLA.

The count of this clonotype is one. Antigen specificity is unknown. TCRdb re-called the reads through MiXCR, storing one row per CDR3 protein. Of approximately 700,000 distinct CDR3 sequences listed, 35% to 45% are singletons. The sequence was obtained from a human donor in good health (CMV status not recorded). Some clones in this sample may be carry-over from other donors' samples. The sequenced sample consisted of PBMCs. The rearrangement uses TRBV29-1 and TRBJ1-2; 10 bases agree with TRBD1. The CDR3 nucleotides read TGCAGCGTCATACTCCGGGACAGGGGATTCTATGGCTACACCTTC. Protein: CSVILRDRGFYGYTF.